This entry lists 25 T cell receptor beta chains sequenced from one sample in a study of cytomegalovirus exposure and HLA in healthy donors. PCR involved 60 Vbeta and 13 Jbeta primers. Repertoires were generated with immunoSEQ multiplex PCR, while TCRdb's copy carries only in-frame clones and drops some. The sample carries some 110,000 clones, 74% recorded once. The sequencing input was PBMCs. These receptors came from a man aged 25 to 40 in good health and CMV-seropositive.

This chain joins TRBV5-6 and TRBJ1-5; D remains unclear. V was trimmed by 2 bases and J by 4 bases, leaving 10 bases between them. In germline, CDR1 is SGHDT, CDR2 YYEEEE. CDR3 length: 14 amino acids. CDR3 amino acids: CASSFGISNQPQHF. CDR3 bases: TGTGCCAGCAGCTTCGGGATATCGAATCAGCCCCAGCATTTT.

The V and J genes are TRBV13 and TRBJ2-3; TRBD2 aligns across 11 bases. The CDR3 has 16 residues. Losses at the gene ends were 4 bases for V and 5 bases for J; bases not matched to a gene: 8. From germline, CDR1 is PRHDT and CDR2 FYEKMQ (reference sequence). The CDR3 protein is CASSSLAGGERDTQYF. Here the CDR3 DNA reads TGTGCCAGCAGCTCGCTAGCGGGGGGTGAGAGAGATACGCAGTATTTT.

V gene TRBV29-1 combines with J gene TRBJ2-3; 8 bases are a match to TRBD2. Trimming took 6 bases from V and 2 from J; bases not matched to a gene: 7. The length of the CDR3 is 14 residues. Germline V lookup: CDR1 SQVTM, CDR2 ANQGSEA. CDR3 nucleotide sequence: TGCAGCGTCGCAGGGACTAGATACACAGATACGCAGTATTTT. It is translated as CSVAGTRYTDTQYF.

The chain recombines TRBV7-2 with TRBJ2-7; perhaps TRBD1 as D (5 bases). This CDR3 spans 16 amino acids. Trimming removed 4 bases from V and 0 bases from J, with 16 bases in between. Germline V gene sequence: CDR1 SGHTA, CDR2 FQGNSA. CDR3 DNA: TGTGCCAGCAGCTGGCCCCGTCAGGGCAGCTCCTACGAGCAGTACTTC. Its protein is CASSWPRQGSSYEQYF.

The chain carries TRBV14 and TRBJ1-2, with no clear D. The CDR3 loop spans 15 amino acids. V was pared by 1 base and J by 7 bases, with 16 bases between. CDR1 is SGHDN and CDR2 is FVKESK in the germline V gene. The CDR3 protein is CASSQVFGRSTGYTF. DNA for the CDR3: TGTGCCAGCAGCCAAGTATTCGGGAGATCGACTGGCTACACCTTC.

V is TRBV6-1 and J is TRBJ1-1; D uncertain. Trimming removed 1 base from V and 10 bases from J, with 13 bases in between. Per the germline V gene, CDR1 is MNHNS and CDR2 is SASEGT. The CDR3 is 13 amino acids. The CDR3 region has the DNA TGTGCCAGCAGTGAAGTCCGGGAGGGCCCAGCTTTCTTT. Protein sequence: CASSEVREGPAFF.

The chain links TRBV28 to TRBJ1-2; perhaps TRBD1 as D (6 bases). V was clipped by 4 bases and J by 4 bases, with 16 bases between them. Germline lookup yields CDR1 MDHEN and CDR2 SYDVKM. The CDR3 spans 15 residues. The CDR3: CASSSSQQGSYGYTF. For the CDR3, the DNA is TGTGCCAGCAGTTCATCCCAACAGGGCAGCTATGGCTACACCTTC.

The chain couples TRBV28 to TRBJ2-1; perhaps TRBD1 as D (5 bases). Germline V gene lookup returns CDR1 MDHEN and CDR2 SYDVKM. CDR3 size: 15 residues. Trimming shortened V by 6 bases and J by 4 bases, and 16 bases separated the two germline ends. CDR3 in DNA: TGTGCCAGCAGGCCTCCCCTCCAGGGATACAATGAGCAGTTCTTC. It encodes CASRPPLQGYNEQFF.

This clone has only a few counts. The chain carries TRBV4-1 and TRBJ1-5, with no clear D. The V gene lost 0 bases and the J gene lost 6 bases, with 9 bases spanning the gap. The CDR3 length is 14 residues. Germline loops: CDR1 MGHRA, CDR2 YSYEKL. This CDR3 is CASSQDSGVQPQHF. CDR3 coding DNA: TGCGCCAGCAGCCAAGATTCGGGAGTTCAGCCCCAGCATTTT.

V usage is TRBV18 and J usage is TRBJ1-1; D unresolved. Germline V gives CDR1 KGHSH, CDR2 LQKENI. The V and J ends lost 5 bases and 5 bases respectively, with 18 bases between them. This CDR3 is 15 amino acids long. The CDR3 is CASSKKRETGTEAFF. The DNA for the CDR3 is TGTGCCAGCTCAAAAAAGAGAGAGACGGGGACTGAAGCTTTCTTT.

V and J are TRBV10-3 and TRBJ2-1, with D possibly matching TRBD1 (6 bases). This CDR3 is 13 amino acids long. CDR1 and CDR2 (germline): ENHRY, SYGVKD. CDR3 bases: TGTGCGATTTCGGACAGTACTTACAATGAGCAGTTCTTC. Amino acid sequence: CAISDSTYNEQFF.

The chain links TRBV4-1 to TRBJ2-5; a possible D gene is TRBD1 (5 bases). With 0 bases removed from V and 5 bases from J, the gap between germline ends came to 13 bases. Germline CDR1 MGHRA, CDR2 YSYEKL. This CDR3 has 15 amino acids. CDR3 nucleotide sequence: TGCGCCAGCAGCCAAGATCCAGGGCCTAAGGAGACCCAGTACTTC. Its protein product is CASSQDPGPKETQYF.

The CDR3 DNA reads TGTGCCAGCAGCCAAGGGCTGGGGCTGAACAATGAGCAGTTCTTC. This gives the protein CASSQGLGLNNEQFF. This rearrangement joins TRBV4-2 to TRBJ2-1, with D possibly being TRBD1 (5 bases). Trimming stripped 1 base from V and 5 bases from J, with 12 bases between. Germline V gives CDR1 LGHNA, CDR2 YNFKEQ. The CDR3 consists of 15 residues.

The rearrangement links TRBV28 to TRBJ2-7, with TRBD1 matching 10 bases. Germline CDR1 MDHEN, CDR2 SYDVKM. The junction had 11 bases not matched to a gene; V was cut back by 5 bases and J by 4 bases. The CDR3 length is 16 residues. CDR3 DNA sequence: TGTGCCAGCAGTCCGTTGGGCGGACAGGGGGGATACGAGCAGTACTTC. It translates to CASSPLGGQGGYEQYF.

The gene calls are TRBV6-1 and TRBJ2-3; 11 bases are a match to TRBD2. CDR1 is MNHNS, CDR2 SASEGT, per germline. Losses at the gene ends were 4 bases for V and 4 bases for J; bases not matched to a gene: 7. The CDR3 sequence is 16 residues long. The CDR3 protein is CASSGSRLAGSDTQYF. The CDR3, as DNA: TGTGCCAGCAGTGGGTCCCGACTAGCGGGGTCAGATACGCAGTATTTT.

The V gene is TRBV5-1, the J gene TRBJ2-5, with D possibly being TRBD2 (5 bases). Germline lookup yields CDR1 SGHRS and CDR2 YFSETQ. The CDR3 totals 11 residues. With 0 bases removed from V and 12 bases from J, the gap between germline ends came to 9 bases. The CDR3 nucleotides are TGCGCCAGCAGCTTGGAGGGAGAGAAGTACTTC. Translation: CASSLEGEKYF.

CDR3 in amino acids: CAIPFGPPGQPPGDEQFF. The CDR3 nucleotides read TGTGCCATCCCATTTGGCCCCCCGGGACAGCCTCCCGGGGATGAGCAGTTCTTC. The chain links TRBV10-3 to TRBJ2-1, with 7 bases that match TRBD1. V was pared by 8 bases and J by 8 bases, with 24 bases of the junction left unmatched. The germline gives CDR1 ENHRY, CDR2 SYGVKD. The CDR3 has 18 amino acids.

This chain connects TRBV28 to TRBJ1-6, with 8 bases fitting TRBD1. Germline V gene sequence: CDR1 MDHEN, CDR2 SYDVKM. V lost 6 bases, J lost 0 bases, and 10 bases stayed unmatched. The CDR3 loop spans 18 amino acids. CDR3 DNA: TGTGCCAGCAGCCCGGGCGGACAGGGAAGCTCCTATAATTCACCCCTCCACTTT. It yields the protein CASSPGGQGSSYNSPLHF. Complete variable domain (other parts from reference TRBV28 and TRBJ1-6): DVKVTQSSRYLVKRTGEKVFLECVQDMDHENMFWYRQDPGLGLRLIYFSYDVKMKEKGDIPEGYSVSREKKERFSLILESASTNQTSMYLCASSPGGQGSSYNSPLHFGNGTRLTVT.

The chain joins TRBV9 to TRBJ1-2; 7 bases agree with TRBD1. CDR1 is SGDLS and CDR2 is YYNGEE in the germline V gene. The V and J ends lost 3 bases and 8 bases, in that order; junction bases with no gene match: 13. This CDR3 has 15 residues. The CDR3 DNA follows: TGTGCCAGCAGCGGAAGACAGGGAATGTCTAGGGGCTACACCTTC. This sequence encodes CASSGRQGMSRGYTF.

The CDR3 DNA sequence: TGTGCCAGCACCCGACAGGGGGTGGCCGATACGCAGTATTTT. Amino acids: CASTRQGVADTQYF. V is TRBV5-4 and J is TRBJ2-3; TRBD1 matches at 9 bases. V was clipped by 6 bases and J by 6 bases; unmatched bases: 8. Germline V lookup: CDR1 SGHNT, CDR2 YYREEE (reference sequence). The CDR3 has 14 residues.

The V call is TRBV30, the J call TRBJ1-5, with D possibly TRBD1 on 6 matching bases. CDR1 and CDR2 (germline): GTSNPN, SVGIG (reference sequence). V lost 5 bases and J lost 3, with 11 bases in between. CDR3 length: 13 amino acids. The CDR3 is CAWAGDTNQPQHF. The CDR3 DNA follows: TGTGCCTGGGCAGGGGACACCAATCAGCCCCAGCATTTT.

This chain joins TRBV9 and TRBJ2-1; D unresolved. The germline V gene has CDR1 SGDLS and CDR2 YYNGEE. The CDR3 spans 16 residues. Trimming took off 4 bases at V and 4 bases at J, with 18 bases between the two ends. In DNA, the CDR3 is TGTGCCAGCAGCTCTTCCTACGCGGCCACTTACAATGAGCAGTTCTTC. Its protein product is CASSSSYAATYNEQFF.

J is TRBJ1-2 and V is TRBV14, with D possibly matching TRBD1 (5 bases). CDR3 length: 14 amino acids. The germline CDR1 and CDR2 sequences are SGHDN and FVKESK. V shed 1 base and J shed 7 bases, with 13 bases lying between them. The CDR3 sequence: CASSQGRGVSGYTF. CDR3 coding DNA: TGTGCCAGCAGCCAAGGTCGGGGGGTCAGTGGCTACACCTTC.

The rearrangement uses TRBV2 and TRBJ2-3; 9 bases map to TRBD1. Germline V lookup: CDR1 SNHLY, CDR2 FYNNEI. Trimming took 6 bases from V and 5 from J; bases not matched to a gene: 15. The CDR3 spans 17 residues. The CDR3 DNA follows: TGTGCCAGCAGGGATCTCTTTACAGGGGGCAGGAGAGATACGCAGTATTTT. It translates to CASRDLFTGGRRDTQYF.

V is TRBV6-1 and J is TRBJ1-2; 8 nucleotides match TRBD1. The V gene's germline CDR1 is MNHNS and CDR2 SASEGT. This CDR3 region has 16 residues. V shed 4 bases, J shed 4 bases, and the junction held 11 bases outside the gene matches. This chain's CDR3 is CASSGLGGQEVYGYTF. Written as DNA, the CDR3 is TGTGCCAGCAGTGGACTGGGGGGACAGGAGGTCTATGGCTACACCTTC.